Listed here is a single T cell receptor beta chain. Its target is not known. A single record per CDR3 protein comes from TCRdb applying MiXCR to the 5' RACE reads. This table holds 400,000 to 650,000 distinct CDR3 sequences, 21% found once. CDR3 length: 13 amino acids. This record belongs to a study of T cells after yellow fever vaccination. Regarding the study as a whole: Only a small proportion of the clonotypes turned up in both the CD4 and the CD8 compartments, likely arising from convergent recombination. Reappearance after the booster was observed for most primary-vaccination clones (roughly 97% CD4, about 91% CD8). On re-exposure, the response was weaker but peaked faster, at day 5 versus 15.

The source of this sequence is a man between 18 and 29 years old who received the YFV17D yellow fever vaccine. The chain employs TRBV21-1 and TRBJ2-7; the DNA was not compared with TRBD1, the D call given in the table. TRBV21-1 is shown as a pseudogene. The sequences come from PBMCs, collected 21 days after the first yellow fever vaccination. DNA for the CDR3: TGTGCCGGATACCTGGACAGGGGATACGAGCAGTACGTC. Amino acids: CAGYLDRGYEQYV.